The 3 T cell receptor beta chains presented below share a single source sample, sequenced in a study of T-cell reconstitution after alpha-beta-depleted transplantation in children. Molecular barcoding with unique molecular identifiers was used for the TCRbeta library. TCRdb ran MiXCR on the PCR reads and lists one entry per CDR3 protein. The sample carries approximately 980,000 distinct CDR3 sequences, about 29% recorded once. The specimen was PBMCs, mostly from graft donor cells, collected 360 days after TCRalphabeta/CD19-depleted stem cell transplant. These TCRs come from a boy under two years old who had a stem cell transplant for SCID, so the T cells may come from the graft donor.

This clonotype was seen a handful of times. The chain employs TRBV4-1 and TRBJ2-5; tentatively, D is TRBD2 (5 bases). CDR1 and CDR2 from the germline V gene are MGHRA and YSYEKL. The V end lost 0 bases, the J end lost 5 bases, and 10 bases lay between the germline ends. The CDR3 has 14 residues. The CDR3 here is CASSQEGREETQYF. The CDR3 nucleotides read TGCGCCAGCAGCCAAGAGGGTAGGGAGGAGACCCAGTACTTC.

In its sample, this clonotype was seen a few times. The chain is built from TRBV4-3 and TRBJ1-2; D is uncertain. Trimming left V 0 bases short and J 4 bases short, with 12 bases between. The CDR3 length is 15 residues. CDR1 is LGHNA, CDR2 YSLEER, per germline. The CDR3 here is CASSQDLWISYGYTF. The CDR3 bases are TGCGCCAGCAGCCAAGATCTCTGGATTAGCTATGGCTACACCTTC.

This clonotype was seen only a few times. The chain has TRBV2 and TRBJ2-3; possible D gene TRBD2, 6 bases. Germline lookup yields CDR1 SNHLY and CDR2 FYNNEI. Trimming shortened V by 7 bases and J by 2 bases, and 16 bases separated the two germline ends. CDR3 length equals 15 residues. CDR3 DNA: TGTGCCAGCACCCTTAGCGGCCCCTACACAGATACGCAGTATTTT. Its protein is CASTLSGPYTDTQYF.